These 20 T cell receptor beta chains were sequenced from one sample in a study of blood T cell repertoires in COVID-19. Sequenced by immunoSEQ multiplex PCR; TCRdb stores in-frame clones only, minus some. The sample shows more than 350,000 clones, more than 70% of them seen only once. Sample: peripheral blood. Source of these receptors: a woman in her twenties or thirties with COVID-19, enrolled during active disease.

For the CDR3, the DNA is TGTGCCAGCAGTGTGGGTCTAGCGGACAATGAGCAGTTCTTC. Residues: CASSVGLADNEQFF. The chain carries TRBV2 and TRBJ2-1; 7 positions match TRBD2. Losses at the gene ends were 4 bases for V and 5 bases for J; bases not matched to a gene: 5. CDR3 size: 14 residues. Germline CDR1 SNHLY, CDR2 FYNNEI.

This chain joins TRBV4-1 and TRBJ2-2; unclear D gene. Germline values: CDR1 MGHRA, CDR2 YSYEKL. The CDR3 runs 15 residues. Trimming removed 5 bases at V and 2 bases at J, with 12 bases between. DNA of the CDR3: TGCGCCAGCAGCACCCGGGTCGCTAACACCGGGGAGCTGTTTTTT. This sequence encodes CASSTRVANTGELFF.

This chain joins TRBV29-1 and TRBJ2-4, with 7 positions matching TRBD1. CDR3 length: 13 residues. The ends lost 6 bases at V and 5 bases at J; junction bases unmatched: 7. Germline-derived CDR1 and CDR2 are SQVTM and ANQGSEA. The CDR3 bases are TGCAGCGTGGACGGACAGGTAGAAAACATTCAGTACTTC. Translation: CSVDGQVENIQYF.

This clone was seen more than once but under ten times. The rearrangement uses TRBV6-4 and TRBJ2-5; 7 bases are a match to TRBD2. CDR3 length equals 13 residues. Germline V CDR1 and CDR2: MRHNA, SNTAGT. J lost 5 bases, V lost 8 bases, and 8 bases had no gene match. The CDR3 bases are TGTGCCAGCTCAGCGGGATCCCAGGAGACCCAGTACTTC. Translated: CASSAGSQETQYF.

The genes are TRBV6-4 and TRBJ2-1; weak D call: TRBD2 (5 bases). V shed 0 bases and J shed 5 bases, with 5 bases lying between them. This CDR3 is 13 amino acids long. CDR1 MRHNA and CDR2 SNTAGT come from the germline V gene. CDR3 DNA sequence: TGTGCCAGCAGTGACTCACTAGACAATGAGCAGTTCTTC. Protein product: CASSDSLDNEQFF.

The CDR3 loop reads CASSSPVAGVETQYF. DNA of the CDR3: TGTGCCAGCAGCTCGCCCGTGGCGGGGGTGGAGACCCAGTACTTC. The genes are TRBV7-8 and TRBJ2-5, with 7 nucleotides matching TRBD2. This CDR3 contains 15 residues. The junction had 10 bases not matched to a gene; V was cut back by 4 bases and J by 5 bases. Germline CDR1 SGHVS, CDR2 FQNEAQ.

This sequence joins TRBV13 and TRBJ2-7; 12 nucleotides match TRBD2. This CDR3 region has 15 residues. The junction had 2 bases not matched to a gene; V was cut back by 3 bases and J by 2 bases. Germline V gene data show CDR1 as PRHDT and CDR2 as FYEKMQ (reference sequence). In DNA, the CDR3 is TGTGCCAGCAGCTTCCTAGCGGGAGGGGCCTACGAGCAGTACTTC. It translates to CASSFLAGGAYEQYF.

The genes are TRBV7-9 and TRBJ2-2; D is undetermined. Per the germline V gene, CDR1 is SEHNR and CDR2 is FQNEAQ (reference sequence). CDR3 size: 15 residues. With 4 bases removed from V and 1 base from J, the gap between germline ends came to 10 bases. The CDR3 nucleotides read TGTGCCAGCAGCTCTACGGAGTGGAACACCGGGGAGCTGTTTTTT. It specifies CASSSTEWNTGELFF.

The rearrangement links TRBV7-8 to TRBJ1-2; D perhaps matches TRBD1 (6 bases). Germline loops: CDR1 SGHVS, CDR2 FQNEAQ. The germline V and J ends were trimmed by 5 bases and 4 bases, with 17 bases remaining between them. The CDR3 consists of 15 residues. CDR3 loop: CASSPHRVGAYGYTF. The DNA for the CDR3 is TGTGCCAGCAGCCCCCACAGGGTAGGGGCCTATGGCTACACCTTC.

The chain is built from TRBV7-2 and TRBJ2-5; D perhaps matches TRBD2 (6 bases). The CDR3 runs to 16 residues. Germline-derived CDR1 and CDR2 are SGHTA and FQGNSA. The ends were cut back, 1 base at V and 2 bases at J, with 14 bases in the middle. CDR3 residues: CASSLDGGGGQETQYF. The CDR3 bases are TGTGCCAGCAGCTTAGATGGCGGAGGAGGGCAAGAGACCCAGTACTTC.

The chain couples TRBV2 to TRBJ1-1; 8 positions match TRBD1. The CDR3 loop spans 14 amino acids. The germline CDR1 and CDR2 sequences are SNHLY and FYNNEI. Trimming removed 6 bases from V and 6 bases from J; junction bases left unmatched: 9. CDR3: CASRDDRGKAEAFF. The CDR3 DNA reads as TGTGCCAGCAGGGATGACAGGGGAAAGGCTGAAGCTTTCTTT.

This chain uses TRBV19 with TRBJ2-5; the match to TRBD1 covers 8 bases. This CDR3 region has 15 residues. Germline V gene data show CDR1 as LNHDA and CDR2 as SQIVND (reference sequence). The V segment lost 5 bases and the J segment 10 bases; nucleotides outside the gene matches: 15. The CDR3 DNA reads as TGTGCCAGTAGTGATTTTAGTTGGCAGGGGGCGATCCAGTACTTC. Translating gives CASSDFSWQGAIQYF.

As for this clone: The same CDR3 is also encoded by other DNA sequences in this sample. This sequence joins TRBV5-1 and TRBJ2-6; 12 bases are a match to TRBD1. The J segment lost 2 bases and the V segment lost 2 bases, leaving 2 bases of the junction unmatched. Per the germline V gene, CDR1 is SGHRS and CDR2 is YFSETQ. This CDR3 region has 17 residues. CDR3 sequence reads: CASSFGTGGAGANVLTF. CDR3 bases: TGCGCCAGCAGCTTTGGGACAGGGGGCGCTGGGGCCAACGTCCTGACTTTC.

The CDR3 sequence: CASSQAGGFTEAFF. For the CDR3, the DNA is TGTGCCAGCAGCCAAGCCGGAGGGTTCACTGAAGCTTTCTTT. The V and J genes are TRBV3-1 (or the pseudogene TRBV3-2) and TRBJ1-1; D is uncertain. Trimming took off 1 base at V and 4 bases at J, with 10 bases between the two ends. The length of the CDR3 is 14 residues. Germline values: CDR1 LGHDT, CDR2 YNNKEL (reference sequence).

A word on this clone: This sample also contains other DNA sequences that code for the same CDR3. The CDR3 is CASSIGTASSYEQYF. The CDR3 bases are TGTGCCAGTAGTATAGGGACTGCGAGCTCCTACGAGCAGTACTTC. The gene calls are TRBV19 and TRBJ2-7; perhaps TRBD2 as D (5 bases). The V gene's germline CDR1 is LNHDA and CDR2 SQIVND (reference sequence). The V end was cut by 1 base, the J end by 0 bases, with 10 bases between. The CDR3 covers 15 residues.

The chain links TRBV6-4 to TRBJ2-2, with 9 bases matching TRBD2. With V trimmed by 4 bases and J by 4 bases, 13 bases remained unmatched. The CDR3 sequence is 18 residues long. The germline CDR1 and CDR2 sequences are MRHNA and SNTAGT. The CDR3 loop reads CASSVGFGLARPTGELFF. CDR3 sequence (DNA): TGTGCCAGCAGTGTTGGTTTCGGACTAGCGCGTCCCACCGGGGAGCTGTTTTTT.

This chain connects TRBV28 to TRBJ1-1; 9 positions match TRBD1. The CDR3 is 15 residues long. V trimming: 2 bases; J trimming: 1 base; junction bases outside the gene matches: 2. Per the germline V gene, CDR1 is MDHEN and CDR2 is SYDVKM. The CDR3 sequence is CASSLTGGANTEAFF. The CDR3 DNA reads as TGTGCCAGCAGTTTAACAGGGGGCGCGAACACTGAAGCTTTCTTT.

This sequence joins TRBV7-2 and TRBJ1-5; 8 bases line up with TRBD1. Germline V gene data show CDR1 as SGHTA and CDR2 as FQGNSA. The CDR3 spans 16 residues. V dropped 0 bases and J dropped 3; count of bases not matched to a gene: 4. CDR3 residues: CASSLARTGNNQPQHF. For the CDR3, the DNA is TGTGCCAGCAGCTTAGCCCGGACAGGGAACAATCAGCCCCAGCATTTT.

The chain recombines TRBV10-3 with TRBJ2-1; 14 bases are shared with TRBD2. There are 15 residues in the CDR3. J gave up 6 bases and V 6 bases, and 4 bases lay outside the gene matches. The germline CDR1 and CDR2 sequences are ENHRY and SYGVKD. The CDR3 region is CAISTGTSGSNEQFF. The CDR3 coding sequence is TGTGCCATCAGCACCGGGACTAGCGGGAGCAATGAGCAGTTCTTC.

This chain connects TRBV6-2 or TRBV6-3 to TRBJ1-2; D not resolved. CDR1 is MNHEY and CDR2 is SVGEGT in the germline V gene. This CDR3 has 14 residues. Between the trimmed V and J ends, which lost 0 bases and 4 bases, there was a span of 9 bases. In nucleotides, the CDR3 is TGTGCCAGCAGTTACTCGGGCCTGGGCTATGGCTACACCTTC. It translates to CASSYSGLGYGYTF.